This TCR beta chain originates from a study of T-cell reconstitution after alpha-beta-depleted transplantation in children. Preparation of the TCRbeta library used unique molecular identifiers. TCRdb reprocessed the PCR reads via MiXCR and lists one record per CDR3 protein. The sample lists 700,000 to 950,000 distinct CDR3 sequences, roughly 15% occurring once. The table lists this clonotype with a few counts. The antigen remains undetermined. Study-wide findings and caveats: The study traced high day-60 TCRbeta diversity in some patients to surviving recipient T cells and thymic progenitors. Expanded graft clones, several hundred of them, were reportedly the source of alpha-beta T cells about two months after transplant. By one year post-transplant, T-cell counts and diversity largely arose from T cells that were newly produced.

This clonotype was obtained from a male patient younger than 18 who had a stem cell transplant for acute lymphoblastic leukemia, so the T cells may come from the graft donor. Sequences were derived from PBMCs, mostly from graft donor cells, sampled 360 days after TCRalphabeta/CD19-depleted stem cell transplant.

As DNA, the CDR3 is TGCAGCGTTGAGGTTGTATTAGAGACCCAGTACTTC. This translates into CSVEVVLETQYF. The chain is built from TRBV29-1 and TRBJ2-5; D is unclear. Germline lookup yields CDR1 SQVTM and CDR2 ANQGSEA. The CDR3 is 12 residues long. Trimming pared 3 bases from V and 4 bases from J, leaving 9 bases between.